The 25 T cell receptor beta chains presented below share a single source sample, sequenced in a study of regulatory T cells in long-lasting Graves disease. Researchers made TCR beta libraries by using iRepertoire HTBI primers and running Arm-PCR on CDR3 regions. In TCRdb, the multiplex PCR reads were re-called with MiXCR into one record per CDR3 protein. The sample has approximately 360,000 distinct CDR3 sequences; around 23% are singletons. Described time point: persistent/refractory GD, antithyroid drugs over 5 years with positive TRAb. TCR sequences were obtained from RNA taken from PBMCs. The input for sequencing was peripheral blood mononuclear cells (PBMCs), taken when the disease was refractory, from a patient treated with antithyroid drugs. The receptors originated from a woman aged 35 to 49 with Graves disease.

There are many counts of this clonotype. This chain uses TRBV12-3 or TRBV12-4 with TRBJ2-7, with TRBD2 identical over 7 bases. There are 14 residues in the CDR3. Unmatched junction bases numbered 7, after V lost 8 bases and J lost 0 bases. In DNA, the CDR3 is TGTGCCAGCGGCAAGGCGGGAGCCTCCTACGAGCAGTACTTC. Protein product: CASGKAGASYEQYF.

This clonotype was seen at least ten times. The CDR3 is CASSILRGLHSYEQYF. Here the CDR3 DNA reads TGTGCCAGCAGCATATTAAGGGGGCTTCACTCCTACGAGCAGTACTTC. The chain recombines TRBV6-1 with TRBJ2-7; 7 bases map to TRBD1. The CDR3 consists of 16 residues. V lost 6 bases and J lost 0; bases outside the gene matches: 11. Germline CDR1 is MNHNS and CDR2 is SASEGT.

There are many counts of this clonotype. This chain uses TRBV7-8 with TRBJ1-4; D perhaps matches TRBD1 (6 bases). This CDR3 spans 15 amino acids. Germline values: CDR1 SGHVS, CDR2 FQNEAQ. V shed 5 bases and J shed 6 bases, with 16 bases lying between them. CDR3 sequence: CASSPQGLKYEKLFF. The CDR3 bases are TGTGCCAGCAGCCCGCAGGGGTTGAAGTATGAAAAACTGTTTTTT. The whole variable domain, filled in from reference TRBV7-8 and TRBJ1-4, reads GAGVSQSPRYKVAKRGQDVALRCDPISGHVSLFWYQQALGQGPEFLTYFQNEAQLDKSGLPSDRFFAERPEGSVSTLKIQRTQQEDSAVYLCASSPQGLKYEKLFFGSGTQLSVL.

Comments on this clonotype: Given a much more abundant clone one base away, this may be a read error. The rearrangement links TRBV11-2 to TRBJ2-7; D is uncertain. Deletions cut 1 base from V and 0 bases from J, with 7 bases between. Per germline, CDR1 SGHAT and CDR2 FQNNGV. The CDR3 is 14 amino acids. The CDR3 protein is CASSLGRYSYEQYF. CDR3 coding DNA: TGTGCCAGCAGCTTAGGCCGGTACTCCTACGAGCAGTACTTC.

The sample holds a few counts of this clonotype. The CDR3 is CASSLVGGRAGAYNEQFF. CDR3 sequence (DNA): TGCGCCAGCAGCTTGGTGGGTGGGAGGGCCGGTGCCTACAATGAGCAGTTCTTC. V and J are TRBV5-1 and TRBJ2-1, with 7 bases matching TRBD2. The V gene end was trimmed by 0 bases and the J gene end by 2 bases; junction bases not matched to a gene: 11. CDR1 and CDR2 from the germline V gene are SGHRS and YFSETQ. This CDR3 region has 18 residues.

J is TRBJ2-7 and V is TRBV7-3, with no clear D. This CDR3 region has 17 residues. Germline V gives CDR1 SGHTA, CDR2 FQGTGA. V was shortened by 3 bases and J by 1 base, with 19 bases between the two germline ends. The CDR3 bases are TGTGCCAGCAGCTTTGTGGGAAGTTGCTTGACGTCCTACGAGCAGTACTTC. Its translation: CASSFVGSCLTSYEQYF.

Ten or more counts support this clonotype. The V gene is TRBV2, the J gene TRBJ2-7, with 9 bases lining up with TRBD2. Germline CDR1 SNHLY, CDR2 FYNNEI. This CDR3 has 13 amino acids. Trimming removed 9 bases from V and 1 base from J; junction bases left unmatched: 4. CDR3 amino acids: CASASGTSYEQYF. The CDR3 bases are TGTGCCAGTGCTAGCGGGACTTCCTACGAGCAGTACTTC.

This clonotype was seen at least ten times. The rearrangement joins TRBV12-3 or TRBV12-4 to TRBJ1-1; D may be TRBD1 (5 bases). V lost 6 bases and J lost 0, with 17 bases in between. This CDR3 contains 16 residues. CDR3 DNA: TGTGCCAGCAGCCGCAACACCGGGGGAATGAACACTGAAGCTTTCTTT. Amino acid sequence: CASSRNTGGMNTEAFF.

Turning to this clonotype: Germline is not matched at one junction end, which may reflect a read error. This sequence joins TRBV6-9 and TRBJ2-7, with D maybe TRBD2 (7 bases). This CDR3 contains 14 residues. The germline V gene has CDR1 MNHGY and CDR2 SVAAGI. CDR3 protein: CASSLGGAVYGQYF. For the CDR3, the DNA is TGTGCCAGCAGTTTAGGGGGGGCCGTCTACGGGCAGTACTTC.

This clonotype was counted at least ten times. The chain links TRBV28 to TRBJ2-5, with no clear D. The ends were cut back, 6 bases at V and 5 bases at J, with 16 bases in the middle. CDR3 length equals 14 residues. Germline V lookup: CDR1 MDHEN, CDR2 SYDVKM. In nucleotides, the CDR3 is TGTGCCAGCAGGACCCCCCTAGGGCTGGAGACCCAGTACTTC. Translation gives CASRTPLGLETQYF.

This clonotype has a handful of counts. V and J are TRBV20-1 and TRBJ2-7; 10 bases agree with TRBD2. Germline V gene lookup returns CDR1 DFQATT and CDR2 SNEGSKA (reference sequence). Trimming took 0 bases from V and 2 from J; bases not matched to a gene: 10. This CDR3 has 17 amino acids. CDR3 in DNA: TGCAGTGCTAGAGATCTGGGTGGACTAGCGGCCCCCTACGAGCAGTACTTC. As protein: CSARDLGGLAAPYEQYF.

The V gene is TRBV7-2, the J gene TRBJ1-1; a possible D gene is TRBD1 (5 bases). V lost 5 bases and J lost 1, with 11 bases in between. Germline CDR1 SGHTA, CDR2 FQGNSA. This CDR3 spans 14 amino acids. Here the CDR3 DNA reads TGTGCCAGCAGCGCAATGGGGCAGAACACTGAAGCTTTCTTT. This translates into CASSAMGQNTEAFF.

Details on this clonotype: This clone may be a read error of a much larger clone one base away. The CDR3 coding sequence is TGTGCCAGCAGCTCTCTAGCGGGGACCTACGGGCAGTACTTC. Protein product: CASSSLAGTYGQYF. This sequence joins TRBV11-2 and TRBJ2-7; 9 nucleotides agree with TRBD2. The length of the CDR3 is 14 residues. CDR1 and CDR2 (germline): SGHAT, FQNNGV.

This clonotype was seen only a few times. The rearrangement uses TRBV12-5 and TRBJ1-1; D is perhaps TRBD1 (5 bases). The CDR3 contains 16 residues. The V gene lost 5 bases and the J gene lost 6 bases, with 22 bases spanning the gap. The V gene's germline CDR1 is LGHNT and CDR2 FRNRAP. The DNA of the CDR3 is TGTGCTAGTGGTCAACATCTGCAGGGATCCCGGTCTGAAGCTTTCTTT. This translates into CASGQHLQGSRSEAFF.

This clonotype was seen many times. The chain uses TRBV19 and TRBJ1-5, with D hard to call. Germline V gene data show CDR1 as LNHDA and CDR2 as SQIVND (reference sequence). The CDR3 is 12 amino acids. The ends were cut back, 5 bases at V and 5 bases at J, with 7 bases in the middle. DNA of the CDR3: TGTGCCAGTAGTGACCGGGATCAGCCCCAGCATTTT. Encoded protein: CASSDRDQPQHF.

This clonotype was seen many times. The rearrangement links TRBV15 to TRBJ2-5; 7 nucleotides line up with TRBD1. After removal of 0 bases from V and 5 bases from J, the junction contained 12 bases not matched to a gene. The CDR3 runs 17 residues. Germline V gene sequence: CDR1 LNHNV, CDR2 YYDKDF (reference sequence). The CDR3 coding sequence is TGTGCCACCAGCAGAGATAGGAGTACAGGGGTCGTGGAGACCCAGTACTTC. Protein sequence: CATSRDRSTGVVETQYF.

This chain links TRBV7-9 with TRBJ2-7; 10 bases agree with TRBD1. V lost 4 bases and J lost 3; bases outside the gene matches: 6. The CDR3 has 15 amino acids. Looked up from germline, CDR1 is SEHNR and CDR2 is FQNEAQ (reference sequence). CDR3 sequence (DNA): TGTGCCAGCAGCTCCTGGACAGGGGGTTACTACGAGCAGTACTTC. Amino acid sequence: CASSSWTGGYYEQYF.

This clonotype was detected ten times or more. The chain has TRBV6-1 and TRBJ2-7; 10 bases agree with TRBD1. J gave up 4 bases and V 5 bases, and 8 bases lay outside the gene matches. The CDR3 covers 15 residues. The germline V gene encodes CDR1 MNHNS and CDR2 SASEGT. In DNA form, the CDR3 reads TGTGCCAGCAGTAGGCCGGGACAGGGGTTATACGAGCAGTACTTC. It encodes CASSRPGQGLYEQYF.

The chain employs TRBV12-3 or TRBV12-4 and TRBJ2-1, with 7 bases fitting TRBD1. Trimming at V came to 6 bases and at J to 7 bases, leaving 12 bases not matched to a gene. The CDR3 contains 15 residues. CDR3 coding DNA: TGTGCCAGCAGACCGAGACAGGGAATCCGTAATGAGCAGTTCTTC. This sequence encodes CASRPRQGIRNEQFF.

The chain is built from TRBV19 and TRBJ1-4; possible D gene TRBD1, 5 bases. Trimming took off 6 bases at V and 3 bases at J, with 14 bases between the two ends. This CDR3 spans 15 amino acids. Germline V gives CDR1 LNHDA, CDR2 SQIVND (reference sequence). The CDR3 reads CASRPPGTANEKLFF. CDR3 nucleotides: TGTGCCAGTAGACCTCCAGGGACGGCTAATGAAAAACTGTTTTTT.

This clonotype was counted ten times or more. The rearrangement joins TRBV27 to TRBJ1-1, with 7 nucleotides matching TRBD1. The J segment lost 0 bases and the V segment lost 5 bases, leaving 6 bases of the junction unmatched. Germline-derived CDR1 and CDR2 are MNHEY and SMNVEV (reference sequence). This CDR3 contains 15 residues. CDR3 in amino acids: CASSPGDRLNTEAFF. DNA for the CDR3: TGTGCCAGCAGTCCCGGGGACAGATTGAACACTGAAGCTTTCTTT.

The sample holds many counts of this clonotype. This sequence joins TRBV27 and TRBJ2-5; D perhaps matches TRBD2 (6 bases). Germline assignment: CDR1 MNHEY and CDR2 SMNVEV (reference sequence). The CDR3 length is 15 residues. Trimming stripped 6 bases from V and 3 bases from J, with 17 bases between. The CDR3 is CASSRYSGTEETQYF. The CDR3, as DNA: TGTGCCAGCAGCCGATACTCGGGGACTGAAGAGACCCAGTACTTC.

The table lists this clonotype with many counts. CDR3 region: CASRGISTGIVEKLFF. The CDR3 bases are TGTGCCAGCAGGGGCATTTCGACAGGGATCGTCGAAAAACTGTTTTTT. The chain has TRBV12-3 or TRBV12-4 and TRBJ1-4; 7 bases fit TRBD1. Unmatched junction bases numbered 15, after V lost 6 bases and J lost 8 bases. The length of the CDR3 is 16 residues.

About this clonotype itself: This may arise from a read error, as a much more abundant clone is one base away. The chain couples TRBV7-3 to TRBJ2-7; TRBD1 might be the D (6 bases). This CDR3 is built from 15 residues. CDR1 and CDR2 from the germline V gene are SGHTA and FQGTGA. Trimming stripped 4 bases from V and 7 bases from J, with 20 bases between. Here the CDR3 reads CASSWYSRDNNEQYF. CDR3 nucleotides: TGTGCCAGCAGCTGGTACTCCCGGGACAACAATGAGCAGTACTTC.

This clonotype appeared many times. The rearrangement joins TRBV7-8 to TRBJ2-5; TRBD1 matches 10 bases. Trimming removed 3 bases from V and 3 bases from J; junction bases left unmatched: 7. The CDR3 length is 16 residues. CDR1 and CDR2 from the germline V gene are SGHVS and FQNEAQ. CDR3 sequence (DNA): TGTGCCAGCAGCTTCCGGACAGGGGGGATCGAAGAGACCCAGTACTTC. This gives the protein CASSFRTGGIEETQYF. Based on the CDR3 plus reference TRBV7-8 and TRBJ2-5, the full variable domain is GAGVSQSPRYKVAKRGQDVALRCDPISGHVSLFWYQQALGQGPEFLTYFQNEAQLDKSGLPSDRFFAERPEGSVSTLKIQRTQQEDSAVYLCASSFRTGGIEETQYFGPGTRLLVL.